The 18 T cell receptor beta chains below come from one sample, sequenced in a study of T cell changes during pregnancy in multiple sclerosis. Using immunoSEQ multiplex PCR, the repertoire was profiled, and TCRdb retains in-frame clones only, with some absent. The table includes tens of thousands of clones, about nine tenths detected once. The material was peripheral blood, obtained in the third trimester of pregnancy. The receptors originated from a female donor in good health, enrolled as a control in a pregnancy study.

The CDR3 sequence is CASSIGTGGAQPQHF. CDR3 sequence (DNA): TGTGCCAGTAGTATAGGGACAGGGGGCGCTCAGCCCCAGCATTTT. The chain has TRBV19 and TRBJ1-5; TRBD1 aligns across 11 bases. CDR3 size: 15 residues. Trimming cost V 1 base and J 6 bases; bases outside gene matches: 2. Germline V lookup: CDR1 LNHDA, CDR2 SQIVND (reference sequence).

V usage is TRBV5-5 and J usage is TRBJ2-1, with 9 nucleotides matching TRBD1. J was trimmed by 4 bases and V by 0 bases; bases with no gene match: 11. Germline values: CDR1 SGHKS, CDR2 YYEKEE (reference sequence). CDR3 length equals 18 residues. For the CDR3, the DNA is TGTGCCAGCAGCTTGGCCTCACTCCGGGACAGGGAATACAATGAGCAGTTCTTC. This codes for CASSLASLRDREYNEQFF. The variable domain in full, completed from reference TRBV5-5 and TRBJ2-1, reads DAGVTQSPTHLIKTRGQQVTLRCSPISGHKSVSWYQQVLGQGPQFIFQYYEKEERGRGNFPDRFSARQFPNYSSELNVNALLLGDSALYLCASSLASLRDREYNEQFFGPGTRLTVL.

The count of this clone is one. The V call is TRBV7-2, the J call TRBJ1-2; no reliable D call. The CDR3 runs to 15 residues. V lost 5 bases and J lost 0, with 13 bases in between. Per the germline V gene, CDR1 is SGHTA and CDR2 is FQGNSA. The CDR3 reads CASSPRWGANYGYTF. CDR3 coding DNA: TGTGCCAGCAGCCCTAGGTGGGGAGCTAACTATGGCTACACCTTC.

The J gene is TRBJ1-2, the V gene TRBV19; D gene unclear. From germline, CDR1 is LNHDA and CDR2 SQIVND (reference sequence). The CDR3 consists of 12 residues. Trimming removed 8 bases at V and 3 bases at J, with 10 bases between. The CDR3 sequence is CASLGSDYGYTF. CDR3 DNA: TGTGCCAGTCTGGGCAGTGACTATGGCTACACCTTC.

This rearrangement joins TRBV2 to TRBJ2-1; TRBD1 is a possible D gene (5 bases). The V and J ends lost 2 bases and 8 bases respectively, with 16 bases between them. CDR1 is SNHLY, CDR2 FYNNEI, per germline. The CDR3 consists of 15 residues. The CDR3 DNA follows: TGTGCCAGCAGTGAAACTTGGGGCAGGGCGGATGAGCAGTTCTTC. It is translated as CASSETWGRADEQFF.

The chain joins TRBV5-4 to TRBJ1-2; 10 positions agree with TRBD1. Germline assignment: CDR1 SGHNT and CDR2 YYREEE (reference sequence). The CDR3 length is 14 residues. Trimming at V came to 7 bases and at J to 8 bases, leaving 11 bases not matched to a gene. For the CDR3, the DNA is TGTGCCAGCCGCACGACAGGGGGCGTAAAAGGCTACACCTTC. Its translation: CASRTTGGVKGYTF. Based on the CDR3 plus reference TRBV5-4 and TRBJ1-2, the full variable domain is ETGVTQSPTHLIKTRGQQVTLRCSSQSGHNTVSWYQQALGQGPQFIFQYYREEENGRGNFPPRFSGLQFPNYSSELNVNALELDDSALYLCASRTTGGVKGYTFGSGTRLTVV.

This clone was seen only once. This chain links TRBV27 with TRBJ2-7, with D tentatively TRBD1 (6 bases). Trimming stripped 5 bases from V and 3 bases from J, with 14 bases between. The CDR3 runs 14 residues. CDR1 and CDR2 (germline): MNHEY, SMNVEV (reference sequence). The CDR3 spells CASSARHRDYEQYF. Here the CDR3 DNA reads TGTGCCAGCAGTGCCCGCCACAGGGACTACGAGCAGTACTTC.

The chain couples TRBV19 to TRBJ1-2; D not certain. CDR3 length equals 15 residues. Germline CDR1 is LNHDA and CDR2 is SQIVND (reference sequence). V was shortened by 7 bases and J by 4 bases, with 19 bases between the two germline ends. The CDR3 region has the DNA TGTGCCAGTACCACGTCCCTGGGGAGCTTCTATGGCTACACCTTC. Translation: CASTTSLGSFYGYTF.

The chain carries TRBV7-3 and TRBJ1-1; 10 bases fit TRBD1. Germline loops: CDR1 SGHTA, CDR2 FQGTGA. The CDR3 runs 18 residues. V dropped 4 bases and J dropped 8; count of bases not matched to a gene: 19. The CDR3 here is CASSSKPGDRGRSPEAFF. CDR3 coding DNA: TGTGCCAGCAGCTCAAAACCCGGGGACAGGGGCCGGAGTCCGGAAGCTTTCTTT. The entire variable domain, with the rest obtained from reference TRBV7-3 and TRBJ1-1, is as follows: GAGVSQTPSNKVTEKGKYVELRCDPISGHTALYWYRQSLGQGPEFLIYFQGTGAADDSGLPNDRFFAVRPEGSVSTLKIQRTERGDSAVYLCASSSKPGDRGRSPEAFFGQGTRLTVV.

The chain employs TRBV7-8 and TRBJ1-2; maybe TRBD1 (6 bases). This CDR3 contains 17 residues. In germline, CDR1 is SGHVS, CDR2 FQNEAQ. Trimming pared 2 bases from V and 2 bases from J, leaving 18 bases between. The CDR3 here is CASSLSRQALTNYGYTF. CDR3 in DNA: TGTGCCAGCAGCTTAAGCCGACAGGCCCTTACAAACTATGGCTACACCTTC.

This rearrangement joins TRBV9 to TRBJ2-3; 9 bases are a match to TRBD2. This CDR3 has 14 amino acids. J gave up 6 bases and V 5 bases, and 7 bases lay outside the gene matches. Germline V CDR1 and CDR2: SGDLS, YYNGEE. The CDR3 bases are TGTGCCAGCAGTGACGGGCGGGGGGGCGATACGCAGTATTTT. Translation: CASSDGRGGDTQYF.

The rearrangement links TRBV15 to TRBJ1-5, with no clear D. V lost 2 bases and J lost 5, with 19 bases in between. CDR3 length equals 17 residues. Germline CDR1 LNHNV, CDR2 YYDKDF (reference sequence). The CDR3 DNA is TGTGCCACCAGCAGAATAACCACAGAACCACGTTATCAGCCCCAGCATTTT. Its translation: CATSRITTEPRYQPQHF.

The chain joins TRBV19 to TRBJ2-2, with D perhaps TRBD1 (6 bases). Germline V gene data show CDR1 as LNHDA and CDR2 as SQIVND (reference sequence). CDR3 length equals 15 residues. The V gene lost 5 bases and the J gene lost 3 bases, with 13 bases spanning the gap. Written as DNA, the CDR3 is TGTGCCAGTAGTCCCCGGGACATACACACCGGGGAGCTGTTTTTT. Its translation: CASSPRDIHTGELFF.

The chain employs TRBV6-1 and TRBJ1-1, with D possibly matching TRBD1 (5 bases). The V gene's germline CDR1 is MNHNS and CDR2 SASEGT. CDR3 length equals 14 residues. V shed 2 bases and J shed 7 bases, with 14 bases lying between them. In DNA form, the CDR3 reads TGTGCCAGCAGTGAACTGGGGGGTAGCGGTGAAGCTTTCTTT. This translates into CASSELGGSGEAFF.

This clone is categorized as medium-sized. The chain has TRBV4-2 and TRBJ2-1, with TRBD2 matching 8 bases. Trimming cost V 0 bases and J 2 bases; bases outside gene matches: 3. Germline CDR1 LGHNA, CDR2 YNFKEQ. The CDR3 has 16 residues. CDR3: CASSQETSGPYNEQFF. The CDR3 DNA reads as TGTGCCAGCAGCCAAGAAACTAGCGGTCCCTACAATGAGCAGTTCTTC.

The gene calls are TRBV7-2 and TRBJ2-7, with a weak D call TRBD2 (6 bases). Trimming cost V 3 bases and J 2 bases, with 8 bases left between them. Germline V gene data show CDR1 as SGHTA and CDR2 as FQGNSA. The length of the CDR3 is 13 residues. CDR3 region: CASSLGGPYEQYF. The CDR3 bases are TGTGCCAGCAGCTTGGGAGGACCCTACGAGCAGTACTTC. The full variable domain, with the rest looked up from reference TRBV7-2 and TRBJ2-7, is GAGVSQSPSNKVTEKGKDVELRCDPISGHTALYWYRQSLGQGLEFLIYFQGNSAPDKSGLPSDRFSAERTGGSVSTLTIQRTQQEDSAVYLCASSLGGPYEQYFGPGTRLTVT.

CDR3 in DNA: TGTGCCAGCAGCCCCCAGGTAAAGACTGAAGCTTTCTTT. Translation: CASSPQVKTEAFF. The chain has TRBV7-8 and TRBJ1-1; D gene unclear. This CDR3 has 13 amino acids. V lost 5 bases and J 5 bases, leaving 12 bases between the germline ends. Germline V gene sequence: CDR1 SGHVS, CDR2 FQNEAQ. The full variable domain, its missing parts supplied by reference TRBV7-8 and TRBJ1-1, is GAGVSQSPRYKVAKRGQDVALRCDPISGHVSLFWYQQALGQGPEFLTYFQNEAQLDKSGLPSDRFFAERPEGSVSTLKIQRTQQEDSAVYLCASSPQVKTEAFFGQGTRLTVV.

The genes are TRBV6-6 and TRBJ2-7; D might be TRBD2 (5 bases). CDR3 length equals 12 residues. Looked up from germline, CDR1 is MNHNY and CDR2 is SVGAGI (reference sequence). Trimming took 0 bases from V and 8 from J, leaving 8 bases between them. The CDR3, as DNA: TGTGCCAGCAGTTACTCCGAGGGAAAGCAGTACTTC. Its translation: CASSYSEGKQYF.